These 3 T cell receptor beta chains were all obtained from the same sample, sequenced in a study of blood T cell repertoires in COVID-19. TCRdb's copy holds only in-frame clones and misses some; the assay was immunoSEQ multiplex PCR. This repertoire shows 100,000 to 150,000 clones, 74% found once; its top ten account for more than 5.5%. The sequencing sample was made of peripheral blood. The receptor set was obtained from a man aged 55 to 70 with acute or convalescent COVID-19.

The chain is built from TRBV5-1 and TRBJ1-1; D not certain. Germline CDR1 and CDR2: SGHRS and YFSETQ. V was pared by 4 bases and J by 0 bases, with 10 bases between. The CDR3 has 14 residues. As DNA, the CDR3 is TGCGCCAGCAGCATAAATACAGTGAACACTGAAGCTTTCTTT. Amino acids: CASSINTVNTEAFF.

The V and J genes are TRBV3-1 (or the pseudogene TRBV3-2) and TRBJ2-1, with D tentatively TRBD1 (6 bases). The CDR3 length is 14 residues. Germline values: CDR1 LGHDT, CDR2 YNNKEL (reference sequence). The ends were cut back, 9 bases at V and 8 bases at J, with 20 bases in the middle. The CDR3 DNA follows: TGTGCCAGTAAGGACAGCCCGTTCTCCGATGAGCAGTTCTTC. It codes for CASKDSPFSDEQFF.

In its sample, this clone was seen once. This sequence joins TRBV5-1 and TRBJ2-5; 9 nucleotides agree with TRBD1. The junction had 6 bases not matched to a gene; V was cut back by 3 bases and J by 3 bases. The length of the CDR3 is 15 residues. Germline loops: CDR1 SGHRS, CDR2 YFSETQ. For the CDR3, the DNA is TGCGCCAGCAGCTCGCGCCGGGACAGGGAAGAGACCCAGTACTTC. It specifies CASSSRRDREETQYF.